Listed below are T cell receptor beta chains from one sample, sequenced in a study of blood T cell repertoires in COVID-19. TCRdb keeps only in-frame clones here, not all; method: immunoSEQ multiplex PCR. Of about 410,000 clones in the sample, 70% to 90% were seen once. The sequenced sample consisted of peripheral blood. The receptors stem from a woman younger than 45 with active or convalescent COVID-19. CDR3s include the opening cysteine and the closing phenylalanine or tryptophan. The size of a clone is reported for some rows only, either as once, few or many, or as a class for expanded clones.

CAWTTNSNQPQHF,TRBJ1-5,TRBV30,NA
CASSLGGRGRWTGELFF,TRBJ2-2,TRBV7-9,NA
CASRAGTGVYEQYF,TRBJ2-7,TRBV13,NA
CASSSPGKSEKLFF,TRBJ1-4,TRBV6-5,NA
CASSDRGTDSYEQYF,TRBJ2-7,TRBV6-1,NA
CASSLNRAKLFF,TRBJ1-4,TRBV12-3/TRBV12-4,NA
CSVEFRVNYGYTF,TRBJ1-2,TRBV29-1,NA
CASSSSGELFF,TRBJ2-2,TRBV13,once
CASSLGGPTNEKLFF,TRBJ1-4,TRBV5-1,NA
CASSFQGLDGYTF,TRBJ1-2,TRBV5-1,NA